The entry below gives a single T cell receptor (beta chain) sequence along with its context. Its target is not known. The source of the sample is a study of T cell responses to AZD1222 COVID-19 vaccine. General observations from the study: Among the donors, most were white British and more were female, and clonal diversity was possibly underestimated.

Produced via immunoSEQ multiplex PCR; TCRdb's table is partial and in-frame only. The data contain some 200,000 clones, approximately 91% of them singletons. Germline V lookup: CDR1 SNHLY, CDR2 FYNNEI. Losses at the gene ends were 5 bases for V and 3 bases for J; bases not matched to a gene: 2. This CDR3 comprises 14 residues. The sequence was obtained from an adult who received the AZD1222 COVID-19 vaccine. The J gene is TRBJ2-7, the V gene TRBV2; 12 bases line up with TRBD2. Here the sequenced sample was peripheral blood, taken 28 days after the second AZD1222 dose. The CDR3 DNA follows: TGTGCCAGCAGTCAGACTAGCGGGGGCTACGAGCAGTACTTC. Its translation: CASSQTSGGYEQYF.